Shown below are 31 T cell receptor beta chains from a single sample sequenced in a study of response to subunit inactivated influenza vaccine. TCRdb used MiXCR to reprocess the RT-PCR reads, holding one entry per CDR3 protein. Of some 200,000 distinct CDR3 sequences in the sample, approximately 12% were seen once. These data also formed part of another study, on T cells expressing NK-cell markers. As that report states: It was by 5'RACE template switching with UMIs that TCR beta cDNA was made.

Specimen: CD8+ T cells sorted from PBMCs, collected roughly 12 days after vaccination. These receptors came from a man aged 50-60 years who received an inactivated influenza vaccine.

The J gene is TRBJ2-1, the V gene TRBV10-2; TRBD1 is a possible D gene (6 bases). Germline V lookup: CDR1 WSHSY, CDR2 SAAADI. The CDR3 has 13 amino acids. Between the trimmed V and J ends, which lost 6 bases and 12 bases, there was a span of 18 bases. In DNA form, the CDR3 reads TGCGCCAGCAGCCTGGGACAACTTGGGGTGCAGTTCTTC. Its translation is CASSLGQLGVQFF.

V usage is TRBV7-9 and J usage is TRBJ1-5, with D maybe TRBD1 (5 bases). The CDR3 runs 13 residues. The germline V and J ends were trimmed by 5 bases and 8 bases, with 13 bases remaining between them. The germline gives CDR1 SEHNR, CDR2 FQNEAQ (reference sequence). CDR3 sequence (DNA): TGTGCCAGCAGCGCCGGGGACTTTGAGCCCCAGCATTTT. It is translated as CASSAGDFEPQHF.

This clonotype has only a few counts. J is TRBJ2-7 and V is TRBV11-2, with D maybe TRBD2 (6 bases). This CDR3 comprises 14 residues. Trimming pared 1 base from V and 4 bases from J, leaving 11 bases between. CDR1 is SGHAT and CDR2 is FQNNGV in the germline V gene. The CDR3 loop reads CASSLGAGRYEQYF. CDR3 sequence (DNA): TGTGCCAGCAGCTTAGGGGCGGGACGGTACGAGCAGTACTTC.

This clonotype was counted at least ten times. The rearrangement uses TRBV11-2 and TRBJ1-3; 8 bases are shared with TRBD1. Trimming at V came to 5 bases and at J to 1 base, leaving 4 bases not matched to a gene. The CDR3 runs to 15 residues. Germline V gene data show CDR1 as SGHAT and CDR2 as FQNNGV. The CDR3 protein is CASSTWDRSGNTIYF. CDR3 bases: TGTGCCAGCAGCACCTGGGACAGGTCTGGAAACACCATATATTTT. Full variable domain (missing parts from reference TRBV11-2 and TRBJ1-3): EAGVAQSPRYKIIEKRQSVAFWCNPISGHATLYWYQQILGQGPKLLIQFQNNGVVDDSQLPKDRFSAERLKGVDSTLKIQPAKLEDSAVYLCASSTWDRSGNTIYFGEGSWLTVV.

This sequence joins TRBV4-1 and TRBJ1-1; D gene unclear. The ends were cut back, 0 bases at V and 6 bases at J, with 11 bases in the middle. Germline CDR1 is MGHRA and CDR2 is YSYEKL. The length of the CDR3 is 14 residues. The CDR3: CASSQEGGWAEAFF. The CDR3 nucleotides are TGCGCCAGCAGCCAAGAAGGAGGGTGGGCTGAAGCTTTCTTT.

Ten or more counts support this clonotype. The chain is built from TRBV20-1 and TRBJ2-1; maybe TRBD2 (6 bases). V gave up 6 bases and J gave up 0 bases, with 15 bases separating them. This CDR3 has 15 amino acids. CDR1 is DFQATT, CDR2 SNEGSKA, per germline (reference sequence). CDR3 DNA sequence: TGCAGTGCGTTAGTAGCGGATAGCTCCTACAATGAGCAGTTCTTC. Translation: CSALVADSSYNEQFF.

The chain recombines TRBV7-2 with TRBJ2-3; D is undetermined. The germline gives CDR1 SGHTA, CDR2 FQGNSA. V was shortened by 1 base and J by 3 bases, with 8 bases between the two germline ends. This CDR3 has 14 residues. CDR3 bases: TGTGCCAGCAGCTTAGAACGCCTTACAGATACGCAGTATTTT. It encodes CASSLERLTDTQYF. Based on the CDR3 plus reference TRBV7-2 and TRBJ2-3, the full variable domain is GAGVSQSPSNKVTEKGKDVELRCDPISGHTALYWYRQSLGQGLEFLIYFQGNSAPDKSGLPSDRFSAERTGGSVSTLTIQRTQQEDSAVYLCASSLERLTDTQYFGPGTRLTVL.

This chain joins TRBV7-2 and TRBJ2-1; 10 bases are a match to TRBD2. V lost 8 bases and J lost 1; bases outside the gene matches: 2. Germline assignment: CDR1 SGHTA and CDR2 FQGNSA. The CDR3 has 14 residues. The CDR3 region is CASGLAVSYNEQFF. The CDR3 bases are TGTGCCAGCGGACTAGCGGTTTCCTACAATGAGCAGTTCTTC. Full variable domain (rest looked up from reference TRBV7-2 and TRBJ2-1): GAGVSQSPSNKVTEKGKDVELRCDPISGHTALYWYRQSLGQGLEFLIYFQGNSAPDKSGLPSDRFSAERTGGSVSTLTIQRTQQEDSAVYLCASGLAVSYNEQFFGPGTRLTVL.

This chain connects TRBV9 to TRBJ1-5; D perhaps matches TRBD1 (5 bases). Trimming left V 0 bases short and J 3 bases short, with 7 bases between. The CDR3 covers 14 residues. Germline values: CDR1 SGDLS, CDR2 YYNGEE. The CDR3 DNA sequence: TGTGCCAGCAGCGTAGGAGGGGTCAATCAGCCCCAGCATTTT. This translates into CASSVGGVNQPQHF.

The chain joins TRBV7-9 to TRBJ2-7; tentatively, D is TRBD2 (6 bases). Germline V gene data show CDR1 as SEHNR and CDR2 as FQNEAQ (reference sequence). Trimming left V 7 bases short and J 5 bases short, with 12 bases between. This CDR3 has 12 amino acids. The CDR3 loop is CASNRGSNEQYF. The CDR3 DNA sequence: TGTGCCAGCAACCGGGGGAGCAACGAGCAGTACTTC. The whole variable domain, remainder taken from reference TRBV7-9 and TRBJ2-7, is DTGVSQNPRHKITKRGQNVTFRCDPISEHNRLYWYRQTLGQGPEFLTYFQNEAQLEKSRLLSDRFSAERPKGSFSTLEIQRTEQGDSAMYLCASNRGSNEQYFGPGTRLTVT.

This clonotype appeared a few times. V gene TRBV6-1 combines with J gene TRBJ2-1; 7 nucleotides agree with TRBD1. The germline gives CDR1 MNHNS, CDR2 SASEGT. The CDR3 totals 15 residues. V was clipped by 2 bases and J by 7 bases; unmatched bases: 8. The DNA of the CDR3 is TGTGCCAGCAGTGAATTACGACAGGGTGGGAATGAGCAGTTCTTC. Amino acids: CASSELRQGGNEQFF.

This clonotype has ten or more counts. The rearrangement joins TRBV5-6 to TRBJ2-1, with D possibly matching TRBD1 (6 bases). CDR3 size: 15 residues. Trimming cost V 5 bases and J 3 bases, with 15 bases left between them. CDR1 and CDR2 from the germline V gene are SGHDT and YYEEEE. The CDR3 here is CASRFAGVFYNEQFF. The CDR3 DNA reads as TGTGCCAGCAGATTCGCAGGGGTCTTCTACAATGAGCAGTTCTTC.

In this sample, this clonotype turned up a few times. The genes are TRBV25-1 and TRBJ2-3; D possibly corresponds to TRBD1 (5 bases). Trimming took 5 bases from V and 2 from J, leaving 17 bases between them. Germline V gene data show CDR1 as MGHDK and CDR2 as SYGVNS. CDR3 size: 16 residues. CDR3 nucleotides: TGTGCCAGCAGTCCTACAGGTACTCACCTCACAGATACGCAGTATTTT. Its protein is CASSPTGTHLTDTQYF.

Many counts were recorded for this clonotype. The chain uses TRBV14 and TRBJ2-1; D is unresolved. This CDR3 is 17 amino acids long. Trimming cost V 1 base and J 8 bases, with 21 bases left between them. Germline loops: CDR1 SGHDN, CDR2 FVKESK. CDR3 DNA: TGTGCCAGCAGCCAAGTAAGAGGTGGTTGGATAGGCGATGAGCAGTTCTTC. This gives the protein CASSQVRGGWIGDEQFF.

J is TRBJ2-2 and V is TRBV19, with D unclear. CDR3 size: 12 residues. Trimming took 5 bases from V and 7 from J, leaving 8 bases between them. In germline, CDR1 is LNHDA, CDR2 SQIVND (reference sequence). The CDR3 region is CASSPRNGELFF. CDR3 bases: TGTGCCAGTAGTCCAAGAAACGGGGAGCTGTTTTTT. The variable domain in full, completed from reference TRBV19 and TRBJ2-2, reads DGGITQSPKYLFRKEGQNVTLSCEQNLNHDAMYWYRQDPGQGLRLIYYSQIVNDFQKGDIAEGYSVSREKKESFPLTVTSAQKNPTAFYLCASSPRNGELFFGEGSRLTVL.

V usage is TRBV7-8 and J usage is TRBJ2-3, with unresolved D. Germline lookup yields CDR1 SGHVS and CDR2 FQNEAQ. V lost 10 bases to trimming and J lost 5 bases, with 19 bases between them. The CDR3 totals 14 residues. The CDR3 region has the DNA TGTGCCATCGGCCCCAGGCCCGGCATAGATACGCAGTATTTT. Translation gives CAIGPRPGIDTQYF.

This clonotype was counted only a few times. The rearrangement joins TRBV25-1 to TRBJ2-1, with 7 bases matching TRBD2. The germline V gene encodes CDR1 MGHDK and CDR2 SYGVNS. V trimming: 7 bases; J trimming: 5 bases; junction bases outside the gene matches: 11. The CDR3 loop spans 15 amino acids. Here the CDR3 reads CASKWAASGNNEQFF. The CDR3 region has the DNA TGTGCCAGCAAGTGGGCCGCTAGCGGTAACAATGAGCAGTTCTTC.

The chain recombines TRBV29-1 with TRBJ2-5; no reliable D call. V lost 3 bases and J 5 bases, leaving 10 bases between the germline ends. CDR1 and CDR2 from the germline V gene are SQVTM and ANQGSEA. This CDR3 comprises 12 residues. In DNA form, the CDR3 reads TGCAGCGTTGATGGTGGGGTTGAGACCCAGTACTTC. Residues: CSVDGGVETQYF.

In this sample, this clonotype turned up many times. V and J are TRBV4-1 and TRBJ2-7; 10 bases align to TRBD1. Germline loops: CDR1 MGHRA, CDR2 YSYEKL. The J segment lost 2 bases and the V segment lost 1 base, leaving 2 bases of the junction unmatched. The CDR3 length is 15 residues. DNA of the CDR3: TGCGCCAGCAGCCAAGTGACAGGGGGCCCCTACGAGCAGTACTTC. Translation gives CASSQVTGGPYEQYF.

The J gene is TRBJ2-1, the V gene TRBV28; unclear D gene. The germline V and J ends were trimmed by 3 bases and 8 bases, with 5 bases remaining between them. CDR1 and CDR2 from the germline V gene are MDHEN and SYDVKM. The CDR3 totals 11 residues. The CDR3 protein is CASSFKYEQFF. As DNA, the CDR3 is TGTGCCAGCAGTTTTAAATATGAGCAGTTCTTC.

The rearrangement uses TRBV9 and TRBJ2-2; 9 bases map to TRBD2. The V gene end was trimmed by 3 bases and the J gene end by 1 base; junction bases not matched to a gene: 7. The V gene's germline CDR1 is SGDLS and CDR2 YYNGEE. The CDR3 spans 17 residues. CDR3 region: CASSAAPSGVNTGELFF. The DNA of the CDR3 is TGTGCCAGCAGCGCCGCCCCTAGCGGGGTGAACACCGGGGAGCTGTTTTTT.

This clonotype has a count of ten or more. The chain links TRBV7-6 to TRBJ2-2; no definite D call. The CDR3 has 12 residues. The V end lost 7 bases, the J end lost 6 bases, and 9 bases lay between the germline ends. The germline V gene has CDR1 SGHVS and CDR2 FNYEAQ. CDR3 protein: CASNQGAGELFF. DNA of the CDR3: TGTGCCAGCAACCAAGGCGCCGGGGAGCTGTTTTTT.

The J gene is TRBJ2-5, the V gene TRBV28, with 8 bases lining up with TRBD1. J was trimmed by 5 bases and V by 6 bases; bases with no gene match: 8. Germline assignment: CDR1 MDHEN and CDR2 SYDVKM. The CDR3 is made up of 14 amino acids. Here the CDR3 DNA reads TGTGCCAGCAGCCGCGACAGGGGATGGGAGACCCAGTACTTC. It specifies CASSRDRGWETQYF.

This clonotype appeared many times. The chain carries TRBV4-2 and TRBJ1-5; D gene uncertain. Per the germline V gene, CDR1 is LGHNA and CDR2 is YNFKEQ. The CDR3 loop spans 14 amino acids. The germline V and J ends were trimmed by 1 base and 0 bases, with 4 bases remaining between them. Here the CDR3 reads CASSQANSNQPQHF. The CDR3 region has the DNA TGTGCCAGCAGCCAAGCCAATAGCAATCAGCCCCAGCATTTT.

In its sample, this clonotype was seen a few times. The J gene is TRBJ2-1, the V gene TRBV6-2 or TRBV6-3, with 9 bases that match TRBD2. Trimming removed 2 bases from V and 2 bases from J; junction bases left unmatched: 7. Germline CDR1 reads MNHEY; CDR2 reads SVGEGT. This CDR3 is 17 amino acids long. CDR3 DNA: TGTGCCAGCAGTTACCCCACCGGCGGGGGGGCCTACAATGAGCAGTTCTTC. Encoded protein: CASSYPTGGGAYNEQFF.

The chain uses TRBV7-2 and TRBJ2-1; no clear D gene. The CDR3 has 13 residues. The germline CDR1 and CDR2 sequences are SGHTA and FQGNSA. Trimming stripped 4 bases from V and 2 bases from J, with 6 bases between. Here the CDR3 reads CASSSLAYNEQFF. The CDR3 bases are TGTGCCAGCAGCTCCCTAGCCTACAATGAGCAGTTCTTC.

The CDR3 nucleotides read TGTGCCAGCAGCCAGAGGGCGTCGGTAAGCACAGATACGCAGTATTTT. It specifies CASSQRASVSTDTQYF. The chain employs TRBV4-2 and TRBJ2-3; D might be TRBD2 (5 bases). Germline V gene lookup returns CDR1 LGHNA and CDR2 YNFKEQ. The germline V and J ends were trimmed by 3 bases and 0 bases, with 13 bases remaining between them. The CDR3 is made up of 16 amino acids.

J is TRBJ1-2 and V is TRBV7-9, with 12 bases matching TRBD1. The CDR3 runs to 16 residues. V dropped 1 base and J dropped 8; count of bases not matched to a gene: 8. Per the germline V gene, CDR1 is SEHNR and CDR2 is FQNEAQ (reference sequence). In DNA, the CDR3 is TGTGCCAGCAGCTTAGTCCCGGGACAGGGGGCAGACGGCTACACCTTC. Encoded protein: CASSLVPGQGADGYTF.

This clonotype appeared a few times. The chain is built from TRBV9 and TRBJ2-7, with D perhaps TRBD1 (5 bases). Per the germline V gene, CDR1 is SGDLS and CDR2 is YYNGEE. Deletions cut 0 bases from V and 3 bases from J, with 10 bases between. The CDR3 contains 14 residues. This CDR3 is CASSVGGEIYEQYF. DNA of the CDR3: TGTGCCAGCAGCGTAGGGGGCGAGATCTACGAGCAGTACTTC.

This clonotype has just a few counts. The chain is built from TRBV9 and TRBJ1-1; perhaps TRBD1 as D (6 bases). This CDR3 contains 17 residues. Trimming left V 5 bases short and J 3 bases short, with 23 bases between. CDR1 is SGDLS and CDR2 is YYNGEE in the germline V gene. The CDR3 loop is CASSPINRVWADTEAFF. Here the CDR3 DNA reads TGTGCCAGCAGTCCGATAAACAGGGTCTGGGCCGACACTGAAGCTTTCTTT. The full variable domain, with the rest looked up from reference TRBV9 and TRBJ1-1, is DSGVTQTPKHLITATGQRVTLRCSPRSGDLSVYWYQQSLDQGLQFLIQYYNGEERAKGNILERFSAQQFPDLHSELNLSSLELGDSALYFCASSPINRVWADTEAFFGQGTRLTVV.

A few counts support this clonotype. The chain links TRBV4-1 to TRBJ2-7; a possible D gene is TRBD2 (6 bases). Looked up from germline, CDR1 is MGHRA and CDR2 is YSYEKL. The CDR3 sequence is 13 residues long. Trimming removed 4 bases from V and 7 bases from J, with 14 bases in between. The CDR3 nucleotides are TGCGCCAGCAGCCTCAAATGGGGGGTTGAGCAGTACTTC. It codes for CASSLKWGVEQYF.